This T cell receptor beta chain was found in a study of siplizumab effects on memory and regulatory T cells. On this clone: Its antigen is undetermined.

TCRdb's table, derived via immunoSEQ multiplex PCR, lists solely in-frame clones and lacks some. The sample contains around 95,000 clones, approximately 92% of which appear only once. CDR1 is LNHDA, CDR2 SQIVND, per germline (reference sequence). V lost 4 bases and J 6 bases, leaving 18 bases between the germline ends. The CDR3 is 16 residues long. General study points: Naive T cells looked more diverse than memory cells and looked like major alloresponse contributors.

The clonotype originates from a human donor in good health. Sequenced sample: CD4+ T cells sorted from blood. This chain joins TRBV19 and TRBJ1-4; D possibly corresponds to TRBD1 (6 bases). CDR3 in amino acids: CASSRGARKNDEKLFF. The DNA of the CDR3 is TGTGCCAGTAGTAGGGGGGCCCGTAAGAATGATGAAAAACTGTTTTTT.